The text below deals with one TCR beta chain. What it binds is unknown. Clones were read by immunoSEQ multiplex PCR, and TCRdb kept only the in-frame ones, dropping some. The sample yields about 480,000 clones, around 88% seen once. Treatment indicated: some 19 received Ad26.COV2.S at low or high dose, single or two shots; about 5 received placebo; per-sample allocation not given. Repertoires come from day 63 after the first vaccine or placebo injection. The data are from a study of Ad26.COV2.S vaccination and SARS-CoV-2 variants. General observations from the study: Measurements of TCR breadth and depth may have given underestimates of the total T cell responses. Spike-specific responses of CD8+ and CD4+ T cells were reported to display substantial breadth after vaccination.

This CDR3 contains 12 residues. V shed 6 bases and J shed 7 bases, with 10 bases lying between them. Germline-derived CDR1 and CDR2 are SGHTA and FQGNSA. This sequence joins TRBV7-2 and TRBJ2-1; D is perhaps TRBD2 (6 bases). Sequenced here: peripheral blood, sampled in a trial of Ad26.COV2.S vaccine versus placebo. The origin of this receptor is a person between 18 and 65 years old who received the Ad26.COV2.S COVID-19 vaccine or a placebo. The CDR3: CASRRDGNEQFF. For the CDR3, the DNA is TGTGCCAGCAGGCGGGACGGGAATGAGCAGTTCTTC.